This is a list of T cell receptor beta chains from one sample in a study of CD8 T cells in ankylosing spondylitis. One entry per CDR3 protein, called by TCRdb with MiXCR from the 5' RACE reads. The profile covers 300,000 to 400,000 distinct CDR3 sequences, with around 20% appearing a single time and about 17% taken by the ten largest. Material: blood, either unsorted or a sorted T cell fraction (not recorded which). These receptors were collected from a male donor with ankylosing spondylitis. Each CDR3 is given with its conserved first and last residue.

J | V | CDR3
TRBJ2-1 | TRBV19 | CASTEGGLAREQFF
TRBJ2-3 | TRBV20-1 | CSARLGTSGGYF
TRBJ2-3 | TRBV7-3 | CASSPDRYTDTQYF
TRBJ2-7 | TRBV2 | CASSILSGNGDF
TRBJ2-1 | TRBV24-1 | CATSDGMSNEQFF
TRBJ2-2 | TRBV20-1 | CSARSSASANTGELFF
TRBJ2-1 | TRBV7-9 | CASSQLAGFYNEQFF
TRBJ2-2 | TRBV3-1 | CASSPPRAGRGNTGELFF
TRBJ1-4 | TRBV9 | CASSSRDREGEKLFF
TRBJ2-2 | TRBV4-1 | CASSQGGGANTGELFF
TRBJ2-7 | TRBV29-1 | CSVEDRLGASSYEQYF
TRBJ1-5 | TRBV20-1 | CSASNSYSNQPQHF
TRBJ1-1 | TRBV10-3 | CATQSTSGAKGGTEAFF
TRBJ2-1 | TRBV6-1 | CASRASVYNEQFF
TRBJ2-7 | TRBV12-5 | CASGPDLGLAGDLSYEQYF
TRBJ2-7 | TRBV12-3/TRBV12-4 | CASSHRTGASYEQYF
TRBJ2-3 | TRBV10-3 | CAISESFSGRASDTQYF
TRBJ2-2 | TRBV4-3 | CASSQDLQGFGELFF